These T cell receptor beta chains were read from a single sample in a study of OX40 agonist ivuxolimab in advanced cancers. The protocol was immunoSEQ multiplex PCR, while the TCRdb copy is restricted to in-frame clones and leaves out a portion. The sample lists 45,000 to 50,000 clones, about 81% occurring once. Sequencing used CD4+ or CD8+ T cells sorted from blood, obtained in a trial of the OX40 agonist ivuxolimab. The receptors were sampled from an adult with an advanced solid tumor such as melanoma, head and neck, liver or kidney cancer. The CDR3 runs from the conserved cysteine through the conserved F or W. The order of the fields is V gene, clone size, D gene, J gene, CDR3 DNA, CDR3 protein. D genes are given only for firm matches. The size of a clone is reported for some rows only, either as once, few or many, or as a class for expanded clones.

TRBV7-7,NA,TRBD1,TRBJ2-7,TGTGCCAGCAGCCCCCTGACAGGGGGAAGCTACGAGCAGTACTTC,CASSPLTGGSYEQYF
TRBV4-3,NA,NA,TRBJ1-2,TGCGCCAGCAGCCAAGTCGCAAAAGTCACTTCATATGGCTACACCTTC,CASSQVAKVTSYGYTF
TRBV7-5,NA,NA,TRBJ1-5,TGTGCCAGCAGCCGGGGGGTGGGTCAGCCCCAGCATTTT,CASSRGVGQPQHF
TRBV6-6,NA,NA,TRBJ1-5,TGTGCCAGCGGCCTGTATAGCAATCAGCCCCAGCATTTT,CASGLYSNQPQHF
TRBV7-6,NA,NA,TRBJ1-5,TGTGCCAGCAGCCGGGGGGTGGGTCAGCCCCAGCATTTT,CASSRGVGQPQHF
TRBV6-5,NA,TRBD1,TRBJ2-7,TGTGCCAGCAGTTTGCCCCCGGGACAGGGTATTGACGAGCAGTACTTC,CASSLPPGQGIDEQYF
TRBV28,NA,NA,TRBJ1-5,TGTGCCGGTTCCGGTGAAGGGCGAGGACAGCCCCAGCATTTT,CAGSGEGRGQPQHF
TRBV5-4,NA,NA,TRBJ2-7,TGTGCCAGCAGCTTGGCCGGGACGCTCTCCTACGAGCAGTACTTC,CASSLAGTLSYEQYF
TRBV14,few,TRBD1,TRBJ2-1,TGTGCCAGCAGCCACCGGGACAGGGGCAATGAGCAGTTCTTC,CASSHRDRGNEQFF
TRBV6-1,NA,NA,TRBJ2-1,TGTGCCAGCAGTTTTACTATAGACAATGAGCAGTTCTTC,CASSFTIDNEQFF
TRBV6-5,NA,TRBD1,TRBJ2-2,TGTGCCAGCAGTTACTCCGGACAGGGCTACACCGGGGAGCTGTTTTTT,CASSYSGQGYTGELFF
TRBV21-1,NA,NA,TRBJ2-1,TGTGCCAGCAGCAAATCAGCTGAGCAGTTCTTC,CASSKSAEQFF
TRBV18,NA,TRBD1,TRBJ1-4,TGTGCCAGCTCACCACTACAGGGGGAGGAAAAACTGTTTTTT,CASSPLQGEEKLFF
TRBV2,NA,NA,TRBJ1-5,TGTGCCAGCAGGGAAGCACCTAGCAATCAGCCCCAGCATTTT,CASREAPSNQPQHF
TRBV12-5,few,NA,TRBJ1-3,TGTGCTAGTGTCTTGGGGGGCCGGAGCTGGGGAAACACCATATATTTT,CASVLGGRSWGNTIYF
TRBV29-1,NA,NA,TRBJ1-1,TGCAGCGCCCTAGGGGCAGTGGAAACTGAAGCTTTCTTT,CSALGAVETEAFF